This T cell receptor beta chain was retrieved from a study of control samples from healthy donors and cancer patients (dated by TCRdb to 2018 to 2020). Concerning this clone: What this receptor recognizes is not known. Per-nucleotide qualities are absent, and no much larger clonotype sits a single base away.

Including cysteine and phenylalanine, the CDR3 has 10 amino acids. Left in the record is the CDR3 DNA by itself, 30 bases read in frame from the first base. V is pared back by 6 bases and J by 11 bases, with 13 bases lying between the germline termini. From a lookup of the germline V gene (reference sequence), CDR1 and CDR2 are DFQATT and SNEGSKA. Library generation was performed with the immunoSEQ multiplex PCR assay. TCRdb obtained this table from immuneACCESS and retained in-frame rearrangements with V and J assigned. These tables miss some clones; where compared with another copy, unresolved V genes account for less than half of the shortfall, and the remainder is unexplained. The sample contains 90,000 to 100,000 clones, around 80% of them found a single time. The ten biggest clones cover about 11% of the sample.

This TCR came from a woman in her 30s in good health. What was sequenced was blood. Recombination connected TRBV20-1 to TRBJ1-1; the D gene cannot be named for sure. This receptor has the CDR3 CSATDGGAFF. The DNA sequence follows: TGCAGTGCCACAGACGGCGGGGCTTTCTTT.